This TCR beta chain was retrieved from a study of cytomegalovirus exposure and HLA in healthy donors. V lost 5 bases to trimming and J lost 1 base, with 11 bases between them. CDR3 size: 14 residues. Germline V gives CDR1 SGHAT, CDR2 FQDESV (reference sequence). The study ran its PCR with 60 Vbeta and 13 Jbeta primers. Method: immunoSEQ multiplex PCR; TCRdb's copy keeps in-frame clones and lacks some. The sample has 150,000 to 200,000 clones, roughly 84% seen once. In its sample, this clone was seen a few times. The chain employs TRBV11-1 and TRBJ1-1, with a possible D match to TRBD1 (6 bases). The origin of this receptor is a man aged 45-60 years in good health and CMV-seropositive. Sequencing input: PBMCs. CDR3 sequence reads: CASSPDRWNTEAFF. The CDR3 nucleotides are TGTGCCAGCAGCCCTGACAGGTGGAACACTGAAGCTTTCTTT.